The clone carrying this TCR beta chain is medium-sized (0.01 to 0.1%) by share. Tregs were sorted as CD4+CD25+CD127-/low cells. TCRdb processed the 5' RACE reads anew with MiXCR; each CDR3 protein has one entry. This table holds about 32,000 distinct CDR3 sequences, 25% to 30% found once. This CDR3 has 15 residues. After removal of 0 bases from V and 4 bases from J, the junction contained 5 bases not matched to a gene. CDR1 and CDR2 from the germline V gene are MNHEY and SVGAGI. Sequencing was carried out using tumor-infiltrating Tregs sorted from the breast tumor. The J gene is TRBJ1-2, the V gene TRBV6-5; 7 positions agree with TRBD1. The TCR sequence derives from a female donor with breast cancer. CDR3 protein: CASSYSDRSIYGYTF. The DNA for the CDR3 is TGTGCCAGCAGTTACTCGGACAGGAGTATCTATGGCTACACCTTC.